This TCR beta chain was captured by sequencing in a study of blood T cells in healthy people across ages. V lost 2 bases and J 6 bases, leaving 19 bases between the germline ends. The CDR3 loop spans 16 amino acids. The V gene's germline CDR1 is MDHEN and CDR2 SYDVKM. A second PCR of roughly 7 to 11 cycles used a sample-barcoded 5' primer and a J-beta primer mix. TCRdb recomputed calls from the 5' RACE reads with MiXCR, one row per CDR3 protein. This table has 700,000 or so distinct CDR3 sequences, approximately 40% appearing once. The rearrangement links TRBV28 to TRBJ1-2, with D hard to call. This TCR came from a man older than 75 in good health. Material: blood. The CDR3 nucleotides are TGTGCCAGCAGTTTAATTCGGTCCAGGAATAATAATGGCTACACCTTC. This encodes CASSLIRSRNNNGYTF.